The clone carrying this T cell receptor (beta chain) was observed a handful of times. Its antigen remains unknown. This sample was taken from a study of blood T cells in healthy people across ages. Using a J-beta primer mix together with a sample-barcoded 5' primer, a second PCR was run for about 6 to 11 cycles. There were at least 2.5 million CDR3-containing paired-end reads obtained from each sample. MiXCR, run by TCRdb on the 5' RACE reads, gives a single entry per CDR3 protein. Seen here are about 650,000 distinct CDR3 sequences, 32% observed once, and the top ten hold 15%. Overall study findings and caveats: Researchers said unsorted PBMCs prevented a conclusive naive versus antigen-experienced comparison. Long-lived and aged donors differed, with more naive CD4+ cells and higher diversity in the long-lived.

The sequenced sample was blood. This receptor was identified in an elderly woman in good health.

The CDR3 spells CASSSDRGPTGELFF. CDR3 DNA: TGTGCCAGCAGCTCGGACAGGGGTCCCACCGGGGAGCTGTTTTTT. This chain links TRBV7-9 with TRBJ2-2; 9 nucleotides line up with TRBD1. Germline CDR1 is SEHNR and CDR2 is FQNEAQ (reference sequence). The CDR3 consists of 15 residues. Unmatched junction bases numbered 4, after V lost 4 bases and J lost 4 bases.